A selection of T cell receptor beta chains follows, all from one sample in a study of cytomegalovirus exposure and HLA in healthy donors. Assay used: immunoSEQ multiplex PCR; TCRdb lists only in-frame clones, some missing. The table shows around 130,000 clones, with roughly 79% occurring only once. What was sequenced was PBMCs. Receptors originate from a man aged 25-45 years in good health and CMV-seronegative. CDR3s include the opening cysteine and the closing phenylalanine or tryptophan. The D gene is left open where the match is weak. The size field is filled for only some rows; it gives once, few, many or a size class.

NA | NA | TRBV30 | CAWRADSYEQYF
NA | NA | TRBV4-1 | CASSHLSDSSYEQYF
NA | NA | TRBV15 | CATSRNRVGLGNTGELFF
NA | few | TRBV5-6 | CASSLEAGSGNTIYF
TRBD1 | NA | TRBV9 | CASSSRDRGSYEQYF
NA | NA | TRBV10-3 | CAISDPSGSYEQYF
TRBD1 | NA | TRBV28 | CASSFLVTGDSGYTF
TRBD1 | NA | TRBV5-1 | CASSRTGESRGGYTF
NA | NA | TRBV29-1 | CSVRGEAEAFF
NA | NA | TRBV6-5 | CASSYRNTEAFF
TRBD2 | NA | TRBV28 | CASSSLAGGPSTYEQYF
NA | NA | TRBV4-3 | CASSQVYRRVFEGANVLTF
NA | NA | TRBV14 | CASSQDRNTEAFF
TRBD2 | NA | TRBV9 | CASSEGTSAHEQFF
NA | NA | TRBV7-9 | CASSRGLNYGYTF
NA | NA | TRBV29-1 | CSVPMGSYEQYF
TRBD1 | NA | TRBV7-3 | CASSHGTGDEQYF
NA | NA | TRBV2 | CASSDSGGGAGELFF
TRBD2 | NA | TRBV6-5 | CASRTSGGITDTQYF
NA | NA | TRBV19 | CASSSDRLGGEQYF
NA | NA | TRBV27 | CASSSGPSWSNQPQHF
NA | NA | TRBV7-2 | CASSLAGAGGANVLTF
NA | NA | TRBV10-3 | CATSGQYEQYF
NA | NA | TRBV30 | CAWSAGSAYEQYF
TRBD1 | once | TRBV5-1 | CASSDPSGQGADNIQYF
TRBD1 | NA | TRBV6-5 | CASRRTGSSYNEQFF
TRBD1 | NA | TRBV30 | CAWNHRDSHEAFF
TRBD2 | NA | TRBV29-1 | CRAGTSGGPTEFF
NA | NA | TRBV7-6 | CASSLSETQYF
TRBD1 | NA | TRBV29-1 | CSGGNRDSYGYTF
NA | NA | TRBV5-6 | CASSPYFSGSGANVLTF
TRBD1 | few | TRBV6-5 | CASSRTGGRQPQHF
NA | NA | TRBV4-2 | CASSQGWVVGDSPLHF
NA | NA | TRBV28 | CASRGRQAGFSPLHF
TRBD1 | NA | TRBV28 | CASSGTADQPQHF
NA | NA | TRBV30 | CAWTGYRVSNYGYTF
NA | few | TRBV9 | CASSVGGRRSDEQYF
NA | NA | TRBV19 | CASSIRSGSNQPQHF
NA | NA | TRBV7-9 | CASSSTARETQYF
NA | few | TRBV6-5 | CASSRQQVGNEQFF
NA | NA | TRBV2 | CASSAQVEKLFF
TRBD1 | NA | TRBV27 | CASSLSRQGSYEQYF
TRBD1 | NA | TRBV11-3 | CASSPTGAGNTIYF
NA | NA | TRBV9 | CASSVWTGRDYNEQFF
TRBD1 | NA | TRBV29-1 | CSVEAGQGYEQYF
NA | few | TRBV6-5 | CASSPYWSGGEKLFF
TRBD1 | NA | TRBV7-6 | CASSSDTGQVDKFF
NA | NA | TRBV6-1 | CASRWAGSETQYF
TRBD1 | NA | TRBV7-9 | CASSQAGQGNRNNEQFF
NA | once | TRBV11-2 | CASSTTGSGQPQHF
TRBD1 | NA | TRBV6-6 | CASLRGLYTEAFF
NA | NA | TRBV29-1 | CSVQVGGGETQYF